This T cell receptor (beta chain) was documented in a study of CD8 T cells in Susac syndrome. Study-level results: The number of individuals included in the study's TCR sequencing and HLA analysis was acknowledged as relatively small.

Sequencing of TCR beta drew on CD8+ and CD4+ T cells from blood. A note on this clonotype: Its specificity is not known.

With random hexamers, 0.5 to 1 ug RNA was reverse transcribed. The immunoSEQ assay covered 54 Vbeta and 13 Jbeta segments for CDR3. MiXCR was run by TCRdb on the immunoSEQ multiplex PCR reads, yielding one entry per CDR3 protein. The table has about 190,000 distinct CDR3 sequences, approximately 93% seen once. Input material: CD4+ T cells from PBMCs. This sequence originates from a human donor in good health.

The CDR3 here is CASSSQNTEAFF. DNA of the CDR3: TGTGCCAGCAGTTCCCAGAACACTGAAGCTTTCTTT. The chain couples TRBV6-6 to TRBJ1-1; no reliable D call. V shed 4 bases and J shed 1 base, with 4 bases lying between them. The length of the CDR3 is 12 residues. The germline V gene encodes CDR1 MNHNY and CDR2 SVGAGI (reference sequence).